This is a list of T cell receptor beta chains from one sample in a study of neurological immune-mediated disorders. Each CDR3 protein is one row after TCRdb ran MiXCR on the 5' RACE reads. Counted here are about 82,000 distinct CDR3 sequences, roughly 2.6% occurring once; the ten biggest clones make up about 1.1%. The sequencing sample was made of PBMCs. Source of these receptors: a woman in her twenties or thirties with multiple sclerosis. CDR3s include the opening cysteine and the closing phenylalanine or tryptophan. The D gene is left open where the match is weak. Clone size is stated in some rows and not others, as once, few, many or a class when expanded.

TRBJ2-5,-,TRBV18,many,CASSPFHTMGGQETQYF,TGTGCCAGCTCACCATTTCACACCATGGGGGGACAAGAGACCCAGTACTTC
TRBJ1-4,-,TRBV19,-,CASGTHTTNEKLFF,TGTGCCAGTGGAACCCACACAACTAATGAAAAACTGTTTTTT
TRBJ1-1,-,TRBV12-3/TRBV12-4,many,CASSLGPGRANTEAFF,TGTGCCAGCAGTCTCGGCCCGGGGAGAGCGAACACTGAAGCTTTCTTT
TRBJ2-7,-,TRBV20-1,many,CSASLGELGTYEQYF,TGCAGTGCTTCCTTAGGAGAGCTGGGAACCTACGAGCAGTACTTC
TRBJ2-7,-,TRBV20-1,many,CSARPGGRTYEQYF,TGCAGTGCTAGGCCCGGGGGCAGGACCTACGAGCAGTACTTC
TRBJ2-1,-,TRBV10-3,many,CAISEVSSYNEQFF,TGTGCCATCAGTGAGGTGAGCTCCTACAATGAGCAGTTCTTC
TRBJ2-5,-,TRBV6-5,many,CASSSPGVRETQYF,TGTGCCAGCAGTTCACCGGGGGTTCGAGAGACCCAGTACTTC
TRBJ2-7,TRBD2,TRBV20-1,many,CSAGTTSGRGSEQYF,TGCAGTGCTGGAACAACTAGCGGGAGAGGATCCGAGCAGTACTTC
TRBJ1-2,-,TRBV6-5,many,CASSYSLSPYYGYTF,TGTGCCAGCAGTTACTCGTTGTCACCGTACTATGGCTACACCTTC
TRBJ2-1,-,TRBV20-1,many,CSARDLRGGKDNEQFF,TGCAGTGCTAGAGATTTACGCGGAGGAAAAGACAATGAGCAGTTCTTC
TRBJ1-1,-,TRBV7-2,many,CASSYTGFRTEAFF,TGTGCCAGCAGCTACACAGGGTTTCGGACTGAAGCTTTCTTT
TRBJ1-2,-,TRBV2,many,CASSYEGTGGYTF,TGTGCCAGCAGTTACGAAGGGACGGGTGGCTACACCTTC
TRBJ2-7,-,TRBV7-2,many,CASSPLTATYEQYF,TGTGCCAGCAGCCCACTGACGGCAACCTACGAGCAGTACTTC
TRBJ2-1,TRBD2,TRBV27,many,CASSRGGMNEQFF,TGTGCCAGCAGCCGGGGGGGAATGAATGAGCAGTTCTTC
TRBJ2-3,-,TRBV20-1,many,CSARKGDTQYF,TGCAGTGCTAGAAAAGGAGATACGCAGTATTTT
TRBJ2-5,-,TRBV10-3,many,CAISDSAVMRETQYF,TGTGCCATCAGTGATTCAGCGGTTATGAGGGAGACCCAGTACTTC
TRBJ2-1,-,TRBV18,many,CASSPRSGPYNEQFF,TGTGCCAGCTCACCACGGAGCGGGCCTTACAATGAGCAGTTCTTC